This entry describes one T cell receptor beta chain. Its antigen is unidentified. Produced via immunoSEQ multiplex PCR; TCRdb's table is partial and in-frame only. The repertoire includes fewer than 85,000 clones, approximately 89% of them detected once, and approximately 2.4% sits in the top ten. Germline CDR1 is LNHDA and CDR2 is SQIVND (reference sequence). Between the trimmed V and J ends, which lost 3 bases and 6 bases, there was a span of 11 bases. This CDR3 spans 13 amino acids. Autoimmune disease history or systemic immunosuppression disqualified patients. This sample was taken from a study of OX40 agonist ivuxolimab in advanced cancers. General study points: Clonal expansion from baseline to week 6 occurred in both CD4+ and CD8+ T cells. Partial responders at 0.1-3.0 mg/kg had among the lowest clonal expansion.

The sample was CD4+ or CD8+ T cells sorted from blood, taken in a trial of the OX40 agonist ivuxolimab. The TCR was taken from an adult with an advanced solid tumor such as melanoma, head and neck, liver or kidney cancer. The genes are TRBV19 and TRBJ1-1; a weak D match, TRBD1 (5 bases). The CDR3 DNA reads as TGTGCCAGTAGTATTCGAGGGGTCCCTGAAGCTTTCTTT. Residues: CASSIRGVPEAFF.